The sequence of this T cell receptor (beta chain) was determined in a study of shared clonotypes between healthy human individuals. Overall study context: Three plates were used per donor for CD4 naive, three for CD4 memory, two for CD8 naive and one for CD8 memory. General study findings and limits: Generation probability values for non-shared clonotypes were lower than those for clonotypes shared by all four donors.

A note on this clone: Its antigen is unidentified.

As defined, naive CD8 cells were CD45RO-negative and positively selected for CCR7, with terminally differentiated effector memory CD45RA+ cells excluded. Donors comprised healthy HIV-negative adults lacking recent acute infections or vaccinations. The J segment lost 5 bases and the V segment lost 0 bases, leaving 6 bases of the junction unmatched. The CDR3 is 17 amino acids. CDR1 is LGHNA and CDR2 is YSLEER in the germline V gene. The protocol was immunoSEQ multiplex PCR, while the TCRdb copy is restricted to in-frame clones and leaves out a portion. The sample includes roughly 2,000,000 clones, roughly 95% of them seen just once.

The chain is built from TRBV4-3 and TRBJ2-1; 11 bases line up with TRBD2. Sequencing used naive CD8+ T cells sorted from blood. This sequence originates from a young man in good health. The CDR3 region is CASSQDSSGLADNEQFF. CDR3 nucleotide sequence: TGCGCCAGCAGCCAAGATTCCTCGGGACTAGCGGACAATGAGCAGTTCTTC.